This TCR beta chain was recovered during a study of regulatory T cells in long-lasting Graves disease. This clonotype was counted only a few times. The CDR3 covers 15 residues. Germline V gives CDR1 SGHDN, CDR2 FVKESK. V was trimmed by 1 base and J by 9 bases, leaving 15 bases between them. Through Arm-PCR of CDR3 regions and iRepertoire HTBI primers, TCR beta libraries were built. One entry per CDR3 protein, called by TCRdb with MiXCR from the multiplex PCR reads. The table has about 430,000 distinct CDR3 sequences, roughly a fifth seen once. Time point: persistent/refractory GD, antithyroid drugs over 5 years with positive TRAb. RNA extracted from PBMCs served as the sequencing template.

This rearrangement joins TRBV14 to TRBJ2-2; D is uncertain. The material was peripheral blood mononuclear cells (PBMCs), obtained when the disease was refractory, from a patient treated with antithyroid drugs. This receptor was identified in a female donor with Graves disease. The CDR3 sequence: CASSQVDSRLRELFF. The CDR3 DNA follows: TGTGCCAGCAGCCAAGTCGATAGCAGGCTCAGGGAGCTGTTTTTT.